The 13 T cell receptor beta chains below all came from one sample that was sequenced in a study of shared clonotypes between healthy human individuals. Assay: immunoSEQ multiplex PCR; the TCRdb copy retains only in-frame clones and omits some. The sample has 700,000 or so clones, less than 80% seen once; the top ten hold 1.8%. Sequencing used memory CD4+ T cells sorted from blood. Regarding subset: CD45RA-negative fraction. These receptors all stem from a woman in her twenties or thirties in good health.

V usage is TRBV20-1 and J usage is TRBJ1-5; tentative D call: TRBD1 (5 bases). Germline CDR1 DFQATT, CDR2 SNEGSKA (reference sequence). The CDR3 contains 11 residues. Trimming shortened V by 3 bases and J by 11 bases, and 11 bases separated the two germline ends. The CDR3 DNA is TGCAGTGCTAGGGGGGTCGGGGCCCAGCATTTT. Translating gives CSARGVGAQHF.

This clone was seen a few times. The chain joins TRBV9 to TRBJ2-1; 12 nucleotides match TRBD2. Germline CDR1 and CDR2: SGDLS and YYNGEE. V shed 4 bases, J shed 0 bases, and the junction held 5 bases outside the gene matches. This CDR3 contains 17 residues. CDR3 in DNA: TGTGCCAGCAGCCTAGGACTAGCGGGGAGCTCCTACAATGAGCAGTTCTTC. Translation: CASSLGLAGSSYNEQFF.

V is TRBV19 and J is TRBJ1-1, with D possibly TRBD1 on 5 matching bases. Trimming pared 7 bases from V and 6 bases from J, leaving 9 bases between. Per germline, CDR1 LNHDA and CDR2 SQIVND (reference sequence). The CDR3 runs 11 residues. CDR3 protein: CASTGYAEAFF. CDR3 nucleotides: TGTGCCAGTACAGGGTACGCTGAAGCTTTCTTT.

The rearrangement joins TRBV11-2 to TRBJ2-2; 12 bases are shared with TRBD2. Germline V lookup: CDR1 SGHAT, CDR2 FQNNGV. The CDR3 length is 17 residues. V gave up 6 bases and J gave up 3 bases; unmatched junction bases: 8. CDR3 nucleotide sequence: TGTGCCAGCAGTTTGACTAGCGGGAGAAGGGACACCGGGGAGCTGTTTTTT. This gives the protein CASSLTSGRRDTGELFF. The full variable domain, in which reference TRBV11-2 and TRBJ2-2 provide the parts outside the CDR3, is EAGVAQSPRYKIIEKRQSVAFWCNPISGHATLYWYQQILGQGPKLLIQFQNNGVVDDSQLPKDRFSAERLKGVDSTLKIQPAKLEDSAVYLCASSLTSGRRDTGELFFGEGSRLTVL.

A remark on this clone: The same CDR3 arises from other DNA sequences in this sample as well. The chain combines TRBV18 with TRBJ1-2, with 8 bases matching TRBD1. The CDR3 is made up of 13 amino acids. The junction had 0 bases not matched to a gene; V was cut back by 3 bases and J by 3 bases. Germline V CDR1 and CDR2: KGHSH, LQKENI. In nucleotides, the CDR3 is TGTGCCAGCTCACCGGACAGGGACTATGGCTACACCTTC. It encodes CASSPDRDYGYTF. The variable domain in full, completed from reference TRBV18 and TRBJ1-2, reads NAGVMQNPRHLVRRRGQEARLRCSPMKGHSHVYWYRQLPEEGLKFMVYLQKENIIDESGMPKERFSAEFPKEGPSILRIQQVVRGDSAAYFCASSPDRDYGYTFGSGTRLTVV.

A few counts support this clone. The genes are TRBV5-1 and TRBJ2-7; tentative D call: TRBD1 (5 bases). Between the trimmed V and J ends, which lost 3 bases and 3 bases, there was a span of 13 bases. Germline assignment: CDR1 SGHRS and CDR2 YFSETQ. The CDR3 is 14 amino acids. CDR3 in amino acids: CASSSSSTDYEQYF. As DNA, the CDR3 is TGCGCCAGCAGCTCATCCTCGACAGACTACGAGCAGTACTTC.

This rearrangement joins TRBV11-2 to TRBJ2-7, with 9 bases identical to TRBD2. Germline V CDR1 and CDR2: SGHAT, FQNNGV. V gave up 4 bases and J gave up 2 bases; unmatched junction bases: 18. This CDR3 contains 19 residues. In DNA, the CDR3 is TGTGCCAGCAGCTCTAGAGGGCGGGGTGGGTCTAGCGGGACCTACGAGCAGTACTTC. Its translation: CASSSRGRGGSSGTYEQYF.

The chain couples TRBV6-1 to TRBJ2-3, with 11 positions matching TRBD1. The V and J ends lost 6 bases and 8 bases, in that order; junction bases with no gene match: 10. CDR1 is MNHNS and CDR2 is SASEGT in the germline V gene. This CDR3 is built from 15 residues. The CDR3 coding sequence is TGTGCCAGCAGCATCACCGGACAGGGGGCAGGTACGCAGTATTTT. Translation: CASSITGQGAGTQYF.

This clone was seen many times. Distinct nucleotide sequences in the sample also encode this CDR3. The V gene is TRBV4-1, the J gene TRBJ1-5; the D is unclear. The CDR3 length is 14 residues. From germline, CDR1 is MGHRA and CDR2 YSYEKL. Deletions cut 0 bases from V and 1 base from J, with 4 bases between. The CDR3 DNA sequence: TGCGCCAGCAGCCAAGATGAGAGCAATCAGCCCCAGCATTTT. Translating gives CASSQDESNQPQHF.

This sequence joins TRBV27 and TRBJ1-2, with unresolved D. Trimming pared 1 base from V and 8 bases from J, leaving 14 bases between. CDR1 is MNHEY and CDR2 is SMNVEV in the germline V gene (reference sequence). CDR3 length equals 14 residues. The CDR3 loop is CASSLYSGIGGYTF. The CDR3, as DNA: TGTGCCAGCAGTTTATACTCCGGGATAGGCGGCTACACCTTC.

The genes are TRBV11-2 and TRBJ1-2; D perhaps matches TRBD1 (5 bases). The CDR3 has 12 amino acids. V lost 5 bases to trimming and J lost 2 bases, with 6 bases between them. Germline V lookup: CDR1 SGHAT, CDR2 FQNNGV. CDR3 sequence reads: CASSPGNYGYTF. CDR3 sequence (DNA): TGTGCCAGCAGCCCAGGGAACTATGGCTACACCTTC.

Of note for this clone: One junction end disagrees with the germline gene, perhaps due to a read error. The chain is built from TRBV10-3 and TRBJ2-7; 9 nucleotides match TRBD2. This CDR3 is built from 13 residues. Germline V gene data show CDR1 as ENHRY and CDR2 as SYGVKD. The CDR3 reads CATSSGSSYEQYF. Written as DNA, the CDR3 is TGTGCCACCAGTAGCGGGAGCTCCTACGAGCAGTACTTC.

The chain joins TRBV28 to TRBJ2-2; D is ambiguous. From germline, CDR1 is MDHEN and CDR2 SYDVKM. The CDR3 loop spans 14 amino acids. Between the trimmed V and J ends, which lost 8 bases and 4 bases, there was a span of 14 bases. This CDR3 reads CASGYPAGTGELFF. CDR3 nucleotide sequence: TGTGCCAGCGGCTACCCGGCCGGCACCGGGGAGCTGTTTTTT.